Below, 8 T cell receptor beta chains from the same sample are listed, as sequenced in a study of sequential checkpoint blockade in melanoma. Stated treatment: randomized to nivolumab then ipilimumab (arm A) or the reverse (arm B). Clones were read by immunoSEQ multiplex PCR, and TCRdb kept only the in-frame ones, dropping some. This table holds a few thousand clones, 20% to 25% found once. Sequencing was performed on tumor tissue (inferred from file names), taken from a patient given nivolumab and ipilimumab in sequence. The source of these receptors is a human donor with melanoma.

This clone was seen more than once but under ten times. The chain uses TRBV6-8 and TRBJ2-3; 8 bases agree with TRBD1. CDR3 size: 17 residues. Losses at the gene ends were 5 bases for V and 0 bases for J; bases not matched to a gene: 10. Per germline, CDR1 MNHGY and CDR2 SAAAGT. The CDR3 bases are TGTGCCAGCAGTCCTCACCCCGGGACAGGTAGCACAGATACGCAGTATTTT. It yields the protein CASSPHPGTGSTDTQYF.

The J gene is TRBJ1-5, the V gene TRBV30; TRBD1 matches 7 bases. CDR3 length: 12 residues. From germline, CDR1 is GTSNPN and CDR2 SVGIG (reference sequence). The ends lost 8 bases at V and 6 bases at J; junction bases unmatched: 7. CDR3 in DNA: TGTGCCCCCGGGACAGTTTCTCAGCCCCAGCATTTT. It encodes CAPGTVSQPQHF. Full variable domain (outside the CDR3, taken from reference TRBV30 and TRBJ1-5): SQTIHQWPATLVQPVGSPLSLECTVEGTSNPNLYWYRQAAGRGLQLLFYSVGIGQISSEVPQNLSASRPQDRQFILSSKKLLLSDSGFYLCAPGTVSQPQHFGDGTRLSIL.

V is TRBV6-8 and J is TRBJ2-1, with D tentatively TRBD2 (7 bases). With 7 bases removed from V and 6 bases from J, the gap between germline ends came to 19 bases. The germline gives CDR1 MNHGY, CDR2 SAAAGT. The CDR3 consists of 15 residues. CDR3 amino acids: CASTWGGVGPNEQFF. The CDR3 coding sequence is TGTGCCAGCACTTGGGGGGGCGTGGGTCCCAATGAGCAGTTCTTC.

V gene TRBV23-1 combines with J gene TRBJ1-6; no definite D call. TRBV23-1 is an open reading frame, and its role is uncertain. The CDR3 length is 13 residues. The V gene lost 6 bases and the J gene lost 6 bases, with 9 bases spanning the gap. This CDR3 reads CASRGSFNSPLHF. In DNA, the CDR3 is TGCGCCAGCAGGGGGAGTTTTAATTCACCCCTCCACTTT.

This clone rates as medium-sized. This chain links TRBV11-3 with TRBJ1-5, with 7 bases fitting TRBD1. The CDR3 length is 15 residues. In germline, CDR1 is SGHNT, CDR2 YENEEA. V dropped 5 bases and J dropped 0; count of bases not matched to a gene: 4. The CDR3 region is CASSRGDSSNQPQHF. CDR3 bases: TGTGCCAGCAGCAGAGGGGACAGTAGCAATCAGCCCCAGCATTTT.

This clone was counted between two and nine times. In the same sample, other DNA sequences code for this CDR3. This chain links TRBV9 with TRBJ2-6; TRBD1 matches 10 bases. CDR1 SGDLS and CDR2 YYNGEE come from the germline V gene. V gave up 4 bases and J gave up 0 bases; unmatched junction bases: 7. This CDR3 region has 18 residues. CDR3 region: CASSSRTGGSSGANVLTF. The CDR3 DNA follows: TGTGCCAGCAGCTCCCGGACAGGGGGGAGCTCTGGGGCCAACGTCCTGACTTTC.

The rearrangement uses TRBV18 and TRBJ1-1; 9 bases agree with TRBD1. V was pared by 3 bases and J by 4 bases, with 3 bases of the junction left unmatched. Germline loops: CDR1 KGHSH, CDR2 LQKENI. CDR3 length: 14 amino acids. In nucleotides, the CDR3 is TGTGCCAGCTCACCTGGACAGGGGCCCACTGAAGCTTTCTTT. Its translation is CASSPGQGPTEAFF.

The sample holds a few counts of this clone. The V and J genes are TRBV6-8 and TRBJ2-3, with 8 nucleotides matching TRBD1. Looked up from germline, CDR1 is MNHGY and CDR2 is SAAAGT. This CDR3 is built from 18 residues. The V gene end was trimmed by 6 bases and the J gene end by 0 bases; junction bases not matched to a gene: 14. The CDR3 DNA reads TGTGCCAGCAGGCACCGGGACAGGCTTACGAAAAGCACAGATACGCAGTATTTT. Amino acids: CASRHRDRLTKSTDTQYF.